This T cell receptor beta chain emerged from a study of cytomegalovirus exposure and HLA in healthy donors. The germline CDR1 and CDR2 sequences are LGHNA and YSLEER. V was clipped by 2 bases and J by 3 bases; unmatched bases: 4. This CDR3 is built from 15 residues. Amplification used 60 Vbeta primers and 13 Jbeta primers. The method was immunoSEQ multiplex PCR; TCRdb's version includes in-frame clones alone and lacks a portion of them. The sample contains approximately 170,000 clones, roughly 80% of which appear only once. The sample taken for sequencing was PBMCs. The receptor's source is a male donor in good health and CMV-seronegative. The V call is TRBV4-3, the J call TRBJ2-1; 7 positions agree with TRBD2. The CDR3 loop is CASSQNRDYYNEQFF. CDR3 sequence (DNA): TGCGCCAGCAGCCAAAACCGGGACTACTACAATGAGCAGTTCTTC.